The 14 T cell receptor beta chains below were found in one sample sequenced in a study of T cell repertoires in cytomegalovirus infection. MiXCR, applied by TCRdb to the reads, yields one record per CDR3 protein. Of roughly 70,000 distinct CDR3 sequences listed, approximately 20% are singletons. Their antigens remain unidentified. The specimen was CD8+ T cells from cultured PBMCs, collected from culture after CMV antigen stimulation. These receptors originate from a human donor in good health (CMV status not recorded). Some clones in this sample may be carry-over from other donors' samples.

In its sample, this clonotype was seen a few times. The chain uses TRBV6-1 and TRBJ1-1; TRBD1 aligns across 7 bases. The CDR3 runs to 14 residues. Germline lookup yields CDR1 MNHNS and CDR2 SASEGT. J gave up 0 bases and V 7 bases, and 5 bases lay outside the gene matches. The CDR3 nucleotides read TGTGCCAGCAACCTACAGGGGATGAACACTGAAGCTTTCTTT. Its protein product is CASNLQGMNTEAFF.

The chain carries TRBV7-9 and TRBJ2-7; maybe TRBD1 (5 bases). Trimming pared 2 bases from V and 5 bases from J, leaving 7 bases between. The germline V gene encodes CDR1 SEHNR and CDR2 FQNEAQ (reference sequence). This CDR3 contains 12 residues. The CDR3 loop reads CASSLLRDEQYF. CDR3 bases: TGTGCCAGCAGCTTACTCAGGGACGAGCAGTACTTC.

Only a few counts were recorded for this clonotype. This sequence joins TRBV12-3 or TRBV12-4 and TRBJ2-5; tentatively, D is TRBD1 (5 bases). The length of the CDR3 is 14 residues. Deletions cut 5 bases from V and 3 bases from J, with 13 bases between. The CDR3 loop reads CASSLGPRKETQYF. The CDR3 coding sequence is TGTGCCAGCAGTCTGGGGCCTCGAAAAGAGACCCAGTACTTC.

The rearrangement joins TRBV7-9 to TRBJ2-7, with 7 bases lining up with TRBD1. Germline-derived CDR1 and CDR2 are SEHNR and FQNEAQ (reference sequence). The trim removed 4 bases at V and 2 bases at J, leaving 8 bases unmatched. The CDR3 spans 15 residues. The CDR3 DNA sequence: TGTGCCAGCAGCTCTGGACAGGAAAACCCCTACGAGCAGTACTTC. Translating it yields CASSSGQENPYEQYF.

This sequence joins TRBV4-3 and TRBJ1-2; D gene unclear. Trimming left V 0 bases short and J 10 bases short, with 18 bases between. CDR3 size: 15 residues. Germline CDR1 and CDR2: LGHNA and YSLEER. The CDR3 loop is CASSQDLAGAAAYTF. In nucleotides, the CDR3 is TGCGCCAGCAGCCAAGATCTCGCGGGAGCGGCGGCCTACACCTTC.

This chain connects TRBV6-1 to TRBJ2-7; weak D call: TRBD1 (5 bases). Germline loops: CDR1 MNHNS, CDR2 SASEGT. The CDR3 extends over 13 amino acids. V shed 7 bases and J shed 1 base, with 11 bases lying between them. The chain's CDR3 is CASTADSSYEQYF. The CDR3 bases are TGTGCCAGCACTGCAGACAGTTCCTACGAGCAGTACTTC.

This rearrangement joins TRBV19 to TRBJ2-3, with 8 bases identical to TRBD2. CDR3 length: 13 residues. Germline assignment: CDR1 LNHDA and CDR2 SQIVND (reference sequence). Losses at the gene ends were 8 bases for V and 1 base for J; bases not matched to a gene: 2. Here the CDR3 DNA reads TGTGCCAGTCGGCGGGGGGGCACAGATACGCAGTATTTT. Amino acids: CASRRGGTDTQYF.

The table lists this clonotype with a count of one. The chain is built from TRBV12-3 or TRBV12-4 and TRBJ2-7; 7 bases align to TRBD2. The CDR3 runs to 13 residues. J lost 1 base, V lost 7 bases, and 4 bases had no gene match. This CDR3 is CASNLRGSYEQYF. Written as DNA, the CDR3 is TGTGCCAGCAACTTGCGGGGGTCCTACGAGCAGTACTTC.

This clonotype came up a few times. The chain joins TRBV12-3 or TRBV12-4 to TRBJ1-1; no firm D call. V was clipped by 4 bases and J by 3 bases, with 12 bases between them. The CDR3 is 14 amino acids. CDR3 bases: TGTGCCAGCAGTTGGGAGGACGGCGACACTGAAGCTTTCTTT. Protein: CASSWEDGDTEAFF.

This clonotype was seen ten or more times. V and J are TRBV7-9 and TRBJ1-5; 7 nucleotides match TRBD1. This CDR3 has 14 amino acids. Germline trimming cut 4 bases from V and 5 bases from J; bases unmatched to any gene: 5. Germline V lookup: CDR1 SEHNR, CDR2 FQNEAQ (reference sequence). CDR3 DNA sequence: TGTGCCAGCAGCTCAATAGACAGGGATCAGCCCCAGCATTTT. Amino acid sequence: CASSSIDRDQPQHF.

In this sample, this clonotype turned up many times. V and J are TRBV27 and TRBJ2-2, with D possibly TRBD2 on 6 matching bases. The CDR3 runs to 13 residues. Germline V gene sequence: CDR1 MNHEY, CDR2 SMNVEV (reference sequence). Trimming left V 4 bases short and J 5 bases short, with 8 bases between. In DNA form, the CDR3 reads TGTGCCAGCAGTTACGGGGGTACCGGGGAGCTGTTTTTT. Translating it yields CASSYGGTGELFF.

The genes are TRBV7-6 and TRBJ2-5; maybe TRBD1 (6 bases). This CDR3 is 13 amino acids long. Germline CDR1 and CDR2: SGHVS and FNYEAQ. V was clipped by 3 bases and J by 9 bases, with 14 bases between them. This chain's CDR3 is CASSLGGPGAQYF. CDR3 bases: TGTGCCAGCAGCTTGGGCGGGCCAGGGGCCCAGTACTTC.

This clonotype was recorded a few times. This chain uses TRBV6-1 with TRBJ2-7, with 9 bases matching TRBD1. CDR3 size: 15 residues. Germline CDR1 and CDR2: MNHNS and SASEGT. Trimming removed 3 bases from V and 6 bases from J; junction bases left unmatched: 9. The CDR3 bases are TGTGCCAGCAGTGAGGACAGGGGAGCCTGGGGCGAGCAGTACTTC. Translating it yields CASSEDRGAWGEQYF.

V and J are TRBV9 and TRBJ2-1; D possibly corresponds to TRBD1 (5 bases). Germline loops: CDR1 SGDLS, CDR2 YYNGEE. This CDR3 comprises 12 residues. V lost 0 bases, J lost 10 bases, and 8 bases lay in between. DNA of the CDR3: TGTGCCAGCAGCGTAGGGGGCAAGGAGCAGTTCTTC. It specifies CASSVGGKEQFF.